This record covers a single T cell receptor beta chain. 13 Jbeta primers and 60 Vbeta primers were used for the PCR. Libraries were prepared by immunoSEQ multiplex PCR; TCRdb keeps only in-frame clonotypes and omits some of them. The table includes some 150,000 clones, roughly 63% detected once. The sample originates from a study of cytomegalovirus exposure and HLA in healthy donors. Germline CDR1 and CDR2: KGHSH and LQKENI. Trimming removed 4 bases from V and 2 bases from J; junction bases left unmatched: 8. CDR3 length: 16 residues. The TCR originated in a woman aged 60-75 years in good health and CMV-seropositive. J is TRBJ1-3 and V is TRBV18, with 7 bases fitting TRBD1. The sequencing sample was made of PBMCs. The CDR3 region is CASSRLLQGAGNTIYF. CDR3 DNA: TGTGCCAGCTCACGTCTCCTCCAGGGGGCTGGAAACACCATATATTTT.